This TCR beta chain was retrieved from a study of blood T cells in healthy people across ages. CDR1 and CDR2 (germline): DFQATT, SNEGSKA (reference sequence). V gave up 7 bases and J gave up 1 base, with 7 bases separating them. This CDR3 spans 11 amino acids. The second PCR ran about 6 to 11 cycles with a sample-barcoded 5' primer and J-beta primers. Each CDR3 protein is one row after TCRdb ran MiXCR on the 5' RACE reads. The sample has some 550,000 distinct CDR3 sequences, roughly 48% seen once. Sample: blood. The TCR was taken from an elderly man in good health. V usage is TRBV20-1 and J usage is TRBJ1-2; no definite D call. As DNA, the CDR3 is TGCAGTGGGAACAGTAACTATGGCTACACCTTC. Amino acid sequence: CSGNSNYGYTF.